This passage covers 5 T cell receptor beta chains from one sample sequenced in a study of T-cell memory formation after mild COVID-19. TCRdb re-analysed the 5' RACE reads in MiXCR, keeping a single row per CDR3 protein. The sample lists around 320,000 distinct CDR3 sequences; approximately 19% were seen once. Source material: PBMCs or a T cell subset sorted from them (not recorded which). The receptors shown here come from a man aged 18 to 29 who had mild COVID-19 (a few samples of this study predate the infection). Cell type and time point are not known.

This clonotype appeared many times. This chain links TRBV24-1 with TRBJ1-6; 12 bases agree with TRBD1. CDR3 length equals 15 residues. The germline CDR1 and CDR2 sequences are KGHDR and SFDVKD. V lost 0 bases, J lost 10 bases, and 0 bases stayed unmatched. Written as DNA, the CDR3 is TGTGCCACCAGTGATTTGGGGACAGGGGGCTCACCCCTCCACTTT. It is translated as CATSDLGTGGSPLHF.

This clonotype was picked up a small number of times. This chain uses TRBV6-5 with TRBJ2-2; no definite D call. Trimming removed 6 bases from V and 7 bases from J, with 9 bases in between. CDR3 length: 12 amino acids. CDR1 MNHEY and CDR2 SVGAGI come from the germline V gene. The CDR3 DNA follows: TGTGCCAGCAGGAGGTGGATCGGGGAGCTGTTTTTT. Residues: CASRRWIGELFF.

The V gene is TRBV28, the J gene TRBJ2-1; D gene uncertain. Germline assignment: CDR1 MDHEN and CDR2 SYDVKM. CDR3 length equals 12 residues. V lost 4 bases and J 9 bases, leaving 10 bases between the germline ends. The CDR3 nucleotides are TGTGCCAGCAGTTCTTTGGGTGCTGAGCAGTTCTTC. This encodes CASSSLGAEQFF.

The gene calls are TRBV2 and TRBJ1-5, with a weak D call TRBD1 (5 bases). CDR3 length equals 14 residues. Germline V gene sequence: CDR1 SNHLY, CDR2 FYNNEI. Trimming removed 5 bases from V and 5 bases from J, with 13 bases in between. Here the CDR3 reads CASSWGGRDQPQHF. As DNA, the CDR3 is TGTGCCAGCAGTTGGGGGGGTCGGGATCAGCCCCAGCATTTT.

The rearrangement joins TRBV7-9 to TRBJ2-7, with TRBD2 matching over 7 bases. The CDR3 is made up of 14 amino acids. Germline trimming cut 2 bases from V and 7 bases from J; bases unmatched to any gene: 8. The germline CDR1 and CDR2 sequences are SEHNR and FQNEAQ (reference sequence). CDR3 protein: CASSLRRAGGEQYF. CDR3 in DNA: TGTGCCAGCAGCTTAAGGCGGGCCGGGGGGGAGCAGTACTTC.